Below, 26 T cell receptor beta chains from the same sample are listed, as sequenced in a study of T cells in Graves' hyperthyroidism and ophthalmopathy. Amplified TCR beta CDR3 regions came from RNA transcripts. The HTBI primer set was used in a first-round RT-PCR of the TCR CDR3. TCRdb re-derived calls from the multiplex PCR reads in MiXCR, one entry per CDR3 protein. The sample records roughly 660,000 distinct CDR3 sequences, around a sixth being singletons. What was sequenced was blood. Every receptor here comes from a man aged 50 to 59 with Graves' hyperthyroidism.

In this sample, this clonotype turned up many times. The chain uses TRBV24-1 and TRBJ2-3; unclear D gene. The V and J ends lost 3 bases and 5 bases respectively, with 11 bases between them. The CDR3 has 14 residues. Germline lookup yields CDR1 KGHDR and CDR2 SFDVKD. The CDR3 protein is CATSDRAVGDTQYF. DNA of the CDR3: TGTGCCACCAGTGATCGGGCCGTCGGAGATACGCAGTATTTT.

The chain links TRBV7-9 to TRBJ2-3, with unresolved D. V was cut by 3 bases and J by 5 bases, with 15 bases left in between. CDR1 and CDR2 (germline): SEHNR, FQNEAQ (reference sequence). The CDR3 length is 15 residues. CDR3 protein: CASSFLDSPEDTQYF. The CDR3 DNA reads TGTGCCAGCAGCTTCCTCGATAGCCCAGAAGATACGCAGTATTTT. Full variable domain (rest looked up from reference TRBV7-9 and TRBJ2-3): DTGVSQNPRHKITKRGQNVTFRCDPISEHNRLYWYRQTLGQGPEFLTYFQNEAQLEKSRLLSDRFSAERPKGSFSTLEIQRTEQGDSAMYLCASSFLDSPEDTQYFGPGTRLTVL.

This clonotype was seen at least ten times. The chain has TRBV12-3 or TRBV12-4 and TRBJ2-7; 7 nucleotides align to TRBD1. Germline trimming cut 6 bases from V and 5 bases from J; bases unmatched to any gene: 4. This CDR3 is 12 amino acids long. The CDR3 loop reads CASRQTGDEQYF. CDR3 sequence (DNA): TGTGCCAGCAGACAAACAGGGGACGAGCAGTACTTC.

The sample holds many counts of this clonotype. This chain connects TRBV24-1 to TRBJ2-7; 10 nucleotides line up with TRBD2. The CDR3 is 15 amino acids. Germline trimming cut 5 bases from V and 5 bases from J; bases unmatched to any gene: 8. Germline-derived CDR1 and CDR2 are KGHDR and SFDVKD. CDR3 residues: CATSGSGRPGDEQYF. The CDR3 coding sequence is TGTGCCACCAGTGGTAGCGGGAGGCCAGGCGACGAGCAGTACTTC.

The chain recombines TRBV4-1 with TRBJ1-1; no firm D call. CDR1 MGHRA and CDR2 YSYEKL come from the germline V gene. The CDR3 contains 12 residues. Deletions cut 4 bases from V and 5 bases from J, with 8 bases between. In nucleotides, the CDR3 is TGCGCCAGCAGCCTCGTCCCAACTGAAGCTTTCTTT. Amino acids: CASSLVPTEAFF.

This clonotype was observed at least ten times. This sequence joins TRBV20-1 and TRBJ2-1; possible D gene TRBD2, 5 bases. The CDR3 covers 14 residues. V lost 2 bases and J 0 bases, leaving 8 bases between the germline ends. Germline loops: CDR1 DFQATT, CDR2 SNEGSKA (reference sequence). In nucleotides, the CDR3 is TGCAGTGCTAGATTGGGGAGCTCCTACAATGAGCAGTTCTTC. This sequence encodes CSARLGSSYNEQFF.

There are many counts of this clonotype. The gene calls are TRBV6-2 or TRBV6-3 and TRBJ1-6, with D maybe TRBD1 (6 bases). Germline V gene sequence: CDR1 MNHEY, CDR2 SVGEGT. This CDR3 contains 15 residues. The V gene lost 2 bases and the J gene lost 7 bases, with 12 bases spanning the gap. Here the CDR3 DNA reads TGTGCCAGCAGTTACGTCGGCGGGGGCAATTCACCCCTCCACTTT. Protein sequence: CASSYVGGGNSPLHF.

The V call is TRBV7-9, the J call TRBJ2-2, with 7 bases aligning to TRBD2. The length of the CDR3 is 15 residues. CDR1 SEHNR and CDR2 FQNEAQ come from the germline V gene (reference sequence). V lost 5 bases to trimming and J lost 3 bases; unmatched junction nucleotides: 6. This CDR3 reads CASSRFAGDTGELFF. The CDR3 nucleotides are TGTGCCAGCAGCCGGTTCGCGGGGGACACCGGGGAGCTGTTTTTT.

This clonotype has at least ten counts. The rearrangement links TRBV9 to TRBJ2-3; TRBD1 matches 8 bases. Germline lookup yields CDR1 SGDLS and CDR2 YYNGEE. This CDR3 spans 16 amino acids. Trimming cost V 3 bases and J 0 bases; bases outside gene matches: 6. In DNA form, the CDR3 reads TGTGCCAGCAGCGCCAGGGGGCAGGAAAGCACAGATACGCAGTATTTT. Its protein is CASSARGQESTDTQYF.

This chain uses TRBV19 with TRBJ2-1; D remains unclear. V shed 4 bases and J shed 3 bases, with 7 bases lying between them. CDR3 size: 13 residues. Per the germline V gene, CDR1 is LNHDA and CDR2 is SQIVND (reference sequence). CDR3 sequence: CASSSALYNEQFF. CDR3 bases: TGTGCCAGTAGTAGCGCACTCTACAATGAGCAGTTCTTC.

This chain connects TRBV9 to TRBJ2-7, with 9 bases identical to TRBD1. CDR1 and CDR2 (germline): SGDLS, YYNGEE. CDR3 size: 14 residues. Unmatched junction bases numbered 7, after V lost 4 bases and J lost 5 bases. The chain's CDR3 is CASSLGTGYHEQYF. CDR3 sequence (DNA): TGTGCCAGCAGCTTGGGGACAGGGTACCACGAGCAGTACTTC.

The V and J genes are TRBV2 and TRBJ2-5; TRBD2 aligns across 14 bases. V shed 10 bases, J shed 4 bases, and the junction held 2 bases outside the gene matches. The CDR3 is 13 residues long. Germline CDR1 SNHLY, CDR2 FYNNEI. In nucleotides, the CDR3 is TGTGCCACCGGACTAGCGGGAGGAGAGACCCAGTACTTC. It codes for CATGLAGGETQYF.

The chain has TRBV5-1 and TRBJ2-7; D might be TRBD1 or TRBD2, each matching 5 bases. The CDR3 loop spans 16 amino acids. Germline V gives CDR1 SGHRS, CDR2 YFSETQ. V was shortened by 0 bases and J by 2 bases, with 15 bases between the two germline ends. DNA for the CDR3: TGCGCCAGCAGCTTGGCCCCCGGGACCGCCGCCTACGAGCAGTACTTC. It encodes CASSLAPGTAAYEQYF.

Ten or more counts support this clonotype. The DNA of the CDR3 is TGTGCCAGCAGTTTATTTCCGGAAAACACAGATACGCAGTATTTT. Translation gives CASSLFPENTDTQYF. The J gene is TRBJ2-3, the V gene TRBV27; D call uncertain. The CDR3 is 15 residues long. V was shortened by 1 base and J by 2 bases, with 10 bases between the two germline ends. Germline loops: CDR1 MNHEY, CDR2 SMNVEV (reference sequence).

The CDR3 protein is CASSYGLAGGYLETQYF. CDR3 DNA sequence: TGTGCCAGCAGTTACGGACTAGCGGGAGGGTATTTGGAGACCCAGTACTTC. The chain is built from TRBV6-5 and TRBJ2-5, with TRBD2 matching 15 bases. V dropped 2 bases and J dropped 5; count of bases not matched to a gene: 6. The CDR3 loop spans 17 amino acids. CDR1 MNHEY and CDR2 SVGAGI come from the germline V gene.

This clonotype occurred a few times. The gene calls are TRBV29-1 and TRBJ2-2, with 11 bases matching TRBD2. V lost 6 bases, J lost 5 bases, and 11 bases stayed unmatched. Germline V CDR1 and CDR2: SQVTM, ANQGSEA. The CDR3 spans 16 residues. CDR3 sequence reads: CSVTSGTAGWTGELFF. For the CDR3, the DNA is TGCAGCGTGACTAGCGGGACTGCAGGGTGGACCGGGGAGCTGTTTTTT.

In this sample, this clonotype turned up many times. This rearrangement joins TRBV7-8 to TRBJ2-1; D may correspond to TRBD1 or TRBD2 (5 bases each). The V end was cut by 5 bases, the J end by 4 bases, with 33 bases between. Per the germline V gene, CDR1 is SGHVS and CDR2 is FQNEAQ. CDR3 length equals 21 residues. The CDR3 DNA reads TGTGCCAGCAGCCATAACCCGGGGCGGATAGACAAACGGAAAGGATACAATGAGCAGTTCTTC. Translating it yields CASSHNPGRIDKRKGYNEQFF.

The table lists this clonotype with many counts. The rearrangement joins TRBV11-2 to TRBJ2-7; maybe TRBD1 (8 bases). V was cut by 3 bases and J by 2 bases, with 14 bases left in between. The CDR3 covers 15 residues. Germline lookup yields CDR1 SGHAT and CDR2 FQNNGV. The CDR3 bases are TGTGCCAGCAGCTTGGGGGGGACAGGACCCTACGAGCAGTACTTC. It codes for CASSLGGTGPYEQYF.

This clonotype was recorded only once. The rearrangement links TRBV27 to TRBJ2-5; the match to TRBD2 covers 7 bases. The V segment lost 3 bases and the J segment 0 bases; nucleotides outside the gene matches: 4. Germline lookup yields CDR1 MNHEY and CDR2 SMNVEV (reference sequence). The CDR3 is made up of 15 amino acids. The CDR3 is CASSFTGGDQETQYF. CDR3 in DNA: TGTGCCAGCAGTTTCACGGGAGGAGACCAAGAGACCCAGTACTTC.

Many counts were recorded for this clonotype. The gene calls are TRBV19 and TRBJ1-5; weak D call: TRBD1 (5 bases). Germline lookup yields CDR1 LNHDA and CDR2 SQIVND (reference sequence). The CDR3 loop spans 13 amino acids. V was trimmed by 9 bases and J by 1 base, leaving 10 bases between them. The CDR3, as DNA: TGTGCCAGCAATTGGGGGAGCAATCAGCCCCAGCATTTT. This codes for CASNWGSNQPQHF. The variable domain in full, with the rest retrieved from reference TRBV19 and TRBJ1-5, is DGGITQSPKYLFRKEGQNVTLSCEQNLNHDAMYWYRQDPGQGLRLIYYSQIVNDFQKGDIAEGYSVSREKKESFPLTVTSAQKNPTAFYLCASNWGSNQPQHFGDGTRLSIL.

This clonotype appeared many times. The CDR3 nucleotides read TGCGCCAGCGGGAGGGGCGGGAGAGCCGGGGAGCTGTTTTTT. Translating it yields CASGRGGRAGELFF. The V gene is TRBV10-1, the J gene TRBJ2-2; TRBD2 agrees at 7 bases. The length of the CDR3 is 14 residues. Germline V gene lookup returns CDR1 WNHNN and CDR2 SYGVQD (reference sequence). With 8 bases clipped from V and 6 bases from J, the junction kept 9 bases outside the gene matches.

The genes are TRBV4-3 and TRBJ2-1; D is perhaps TRBD2 (5 bases). Germline CDR1 reads LGHNA; CDR2 reads YSLEER. V lost 1 base and J 5 bases, leaving 15 bases between the germline ends. The CDR3 runs to 16 residues. The DNA of the CDR3 is TGCGCCAGCAGCCAAGGGAGGATTAGTTTCAACAATGAGCAGTTCTTC. Amino acids: CASSQGRISFNNEQFF.

This clonotype was counted ten times or more. The rearrangement links TRBV28 to TRBJ1-3; 7 nucleotides line up with TRBD1. CDR1 and CDR2 from the germline V gene are MDHEN and SYDVKM. There are 18 residues in the CDR3. The V and J ends lost 6 bases and 0 bases, in that order; junction bases with no gene match: 14. The CDR3 DNA reads as TGTGCCAGCAGGCCCTGGGTTACGGGACAGCTCTCTGGAAACACCATATATTTT. Translating gives CASRPWVTGQLSGNTIYF.

A remark on this clonotype: A much larger clone is a single base away; this may be a read error. The genes are TRBV28 and TRBJ2-7; D is undetermined. CDR1 and CDR2 from the germline V gene are MDHEN and SYDVKM. The V end lost 1 base, the J end lost 6 bases, and 4 bases lay between the germline ends. CDR3 length: 11 amino acids. The CDR3 here is CASSLSAEQYF. CDR3 bases: TGTGCCAGCAGTTTATCGGCCGAGCAGTACTTC. The full variable domain, in which reference TRBV28 and TRBJ2-7 provide the parts outside the CDR3, is DVKVTQSSRYLVKRTGEKVFLECVQDMDHENMFWYRQDPGLGLRLIYFSYDVKMKEKGDIPEGYSVSREKKERFSLILESASTNQTSMYLCASSLSAEQYFGPGTRLTVT.

This chain uses TRBV7-9 with TRBJ1-6; D is unclear. CDR1 and CDR2 (germline): SEHNR, FQNEAQ (reference sequence). The CDR3 is made up of 15 amino acids. The V and J ends lost 3 bases and 5 bases respectively, with 11 bases between them. The CDR3 bases are TGTGCCAGCAGCTTTAATGACTTTCATAATTCACCCCTCCACTTT. This codes for CASSFNDFHNSPLHF.

This clonotype was observed many times. The chain joins TRBV30 to TRBJ1-5, with a weak D call TRBD1 (5 bases). The V and J ends lost 2 bases and 3 bases respectively, with 11 bases between them. The germline V gene encodes CDR1 GTSNPN and CDR2 SVGIG (reference sequence). This CDR3 comprises 14 residues. CDR3 bases: TGTGCCTGGAGTAAAACAGGCATCAATCAGCCCCAGCATTTT. It codes for CAWSKTGINQPQHF.